Detailed here is one TCR beta chain. Germline lookup yields CDR1 LNHDA and CDR2 SQIVND (reference sequence). V lost 7 bases and J 2 bases, leaving 11 bases between the germline ends. This CDR3 has 13 residues. This specimen belongs to a study of blood T cell repertoires in COVID-19. For the study at large: The United States, Italy and Spain were the sources of the acute and convalescent COVID-19 samples. Sample material is recorded as cDNA or gDNA derived from T cells, B-cell-depleted T cells, or PBMCs.

Here immunoSEQ multiplex PCR was the method, and the copy in TCRdb shows in-frame clones only, minus some. Of about 400,000 clones listed, around nine tenths were seen once; the top ten hold about 9.4%. Individuals drawn from approximately 26 US areas were about 18 to 90 years old. This sequence was found in a woman between 50 and 59 years old who had recovered from COVID-19. The sample comprised PBMCs or T cells enriched from blood (not recorded which). The genes are TRBV19 and TRBJ2-5; D is possibly TRBD1 (6 bases). CDR3 sequence (DNA): TGTGCCAGTAAGCCGGACAGTCAAGAGACCCAGTACTTC. As protein: CASKPDSQETQYF.